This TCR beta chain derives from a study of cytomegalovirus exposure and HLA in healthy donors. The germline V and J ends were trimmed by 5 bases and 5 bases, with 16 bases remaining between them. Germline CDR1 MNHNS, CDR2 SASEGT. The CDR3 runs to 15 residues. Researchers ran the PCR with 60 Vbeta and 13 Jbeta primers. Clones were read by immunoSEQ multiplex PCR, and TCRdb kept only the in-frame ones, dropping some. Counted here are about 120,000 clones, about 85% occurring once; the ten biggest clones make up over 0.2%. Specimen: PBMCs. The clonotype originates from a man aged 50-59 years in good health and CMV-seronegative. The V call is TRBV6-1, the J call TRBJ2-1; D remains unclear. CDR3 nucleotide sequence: TGTGCCAGCAGTTCGAGCCTCCGGGTAAACAATGAGCAGTTCTTC. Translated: CASSSSLRVNNEQFF.